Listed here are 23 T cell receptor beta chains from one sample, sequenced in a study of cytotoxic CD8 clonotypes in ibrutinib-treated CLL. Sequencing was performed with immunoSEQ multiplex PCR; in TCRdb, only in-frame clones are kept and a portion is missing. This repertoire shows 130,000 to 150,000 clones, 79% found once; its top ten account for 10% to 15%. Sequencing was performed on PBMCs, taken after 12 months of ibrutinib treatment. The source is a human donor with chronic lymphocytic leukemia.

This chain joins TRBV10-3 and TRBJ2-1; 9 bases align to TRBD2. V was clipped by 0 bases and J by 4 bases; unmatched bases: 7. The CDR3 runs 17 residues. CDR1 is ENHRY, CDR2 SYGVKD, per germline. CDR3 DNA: TGTGCCATCAGTGAGTCTCTAGCGGGAAGGGGGTACAATGAGCAGTTCTTC. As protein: CAISESLAGRGYNEQFF.

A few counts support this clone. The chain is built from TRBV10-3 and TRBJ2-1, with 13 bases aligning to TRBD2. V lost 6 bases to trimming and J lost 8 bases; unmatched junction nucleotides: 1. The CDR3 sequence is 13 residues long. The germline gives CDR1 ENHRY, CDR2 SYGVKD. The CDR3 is CAIRGLAGHEQFF. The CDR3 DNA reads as TGTGCCATCAGGGGACTAGCGGGACATGAGCAGTTCTTC.

As DNA, the CDR3 is TGTGCCAGCAGGTTTACAGTTTCGTGGAACACTGAAGCTTTCTTT. Residues: CASRFTVSWNTEAFF. The genes are TRBV6-5 and TRBJ1-1; no definite D call. The length of the CDR3 is 15 residues. V was cut by 6 bases and J by 1 base, with 15 bases left in between. Germline V gene data show CDR1 as MNHEY and CDR2 as SVGAGI.

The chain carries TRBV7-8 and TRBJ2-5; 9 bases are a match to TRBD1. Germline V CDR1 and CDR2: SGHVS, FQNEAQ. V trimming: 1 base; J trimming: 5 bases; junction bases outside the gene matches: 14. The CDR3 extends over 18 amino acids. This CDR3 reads CASSLGVSGGTGMETQYF. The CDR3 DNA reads TGTGCCAGCAGCTTAGGGGTTAGTGGAGGGACAGGGATGGAGACCCAGTACTTC.

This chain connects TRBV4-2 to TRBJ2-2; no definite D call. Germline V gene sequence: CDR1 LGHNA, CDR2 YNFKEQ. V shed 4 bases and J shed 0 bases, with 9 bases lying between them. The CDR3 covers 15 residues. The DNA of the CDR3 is TGTGCCAGCAGCCCAGACACCGCGAACACCGGGGAGCTGTTTTTT. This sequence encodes CASSPDTANTGELFF.

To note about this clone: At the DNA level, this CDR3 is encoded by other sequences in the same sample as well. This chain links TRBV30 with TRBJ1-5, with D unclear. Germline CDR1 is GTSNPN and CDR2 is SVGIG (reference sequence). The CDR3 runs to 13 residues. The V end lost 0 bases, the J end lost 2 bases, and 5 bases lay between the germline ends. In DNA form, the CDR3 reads TGTGCCTGGAGTGTCACAGGCAATCAGCCCCAGCATTTT. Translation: CAWSVTGNQPQHF.

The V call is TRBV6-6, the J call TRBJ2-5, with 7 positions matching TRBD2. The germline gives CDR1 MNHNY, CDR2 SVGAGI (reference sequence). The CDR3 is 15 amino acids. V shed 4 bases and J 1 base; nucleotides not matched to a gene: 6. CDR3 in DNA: TGTGCCAGCAGTTCCACTAGCGTTTCCCAAGAGACCCAGTACTTC. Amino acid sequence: CASSSTSVSQETQYF.

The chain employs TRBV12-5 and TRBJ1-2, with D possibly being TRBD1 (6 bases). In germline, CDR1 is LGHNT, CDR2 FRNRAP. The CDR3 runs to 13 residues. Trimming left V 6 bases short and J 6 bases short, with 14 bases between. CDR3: CASGQGHRNGYTF. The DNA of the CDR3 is TGTGCTAGTGGCCAGGGACATCGCAATGGCTACACCTTC.

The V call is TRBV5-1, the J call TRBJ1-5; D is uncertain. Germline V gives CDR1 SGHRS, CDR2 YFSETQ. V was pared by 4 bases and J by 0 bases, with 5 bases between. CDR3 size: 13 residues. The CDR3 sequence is CASSLDSNQPQHF. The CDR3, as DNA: TGCGCCAGCAGCCTTGATAGCAATCAGCCCCAGCATTTT.

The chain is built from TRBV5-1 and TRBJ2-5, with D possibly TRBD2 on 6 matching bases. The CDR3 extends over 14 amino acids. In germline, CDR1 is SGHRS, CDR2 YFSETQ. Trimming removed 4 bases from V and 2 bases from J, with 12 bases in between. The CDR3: CASSLGTAQETQYF. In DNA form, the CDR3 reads TGCGCCAGCAGCCTAGGGACTGCGCAAGAGACCCAGTACTTC.

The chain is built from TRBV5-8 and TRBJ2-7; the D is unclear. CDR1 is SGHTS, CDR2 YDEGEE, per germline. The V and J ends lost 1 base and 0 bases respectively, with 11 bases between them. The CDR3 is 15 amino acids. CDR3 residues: CASSLRGASSYEQYF. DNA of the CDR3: TGTGCCAGCAGCTTGAGAGGCGCCAGCTCCTACGAGCAGTACTTC.

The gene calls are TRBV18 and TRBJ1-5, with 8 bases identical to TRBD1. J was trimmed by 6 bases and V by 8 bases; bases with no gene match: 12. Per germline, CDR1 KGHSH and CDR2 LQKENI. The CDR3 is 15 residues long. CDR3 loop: CASTTSGGRGQPQHF. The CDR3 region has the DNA TGTGCCAGCACCACCTCAGGGGGCCGCGGTCAGCCCCAGCATTTT.

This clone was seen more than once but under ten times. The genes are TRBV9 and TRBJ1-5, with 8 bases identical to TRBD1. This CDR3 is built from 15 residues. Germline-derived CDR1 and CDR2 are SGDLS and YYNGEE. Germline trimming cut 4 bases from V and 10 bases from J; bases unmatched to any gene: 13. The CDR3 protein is CASSISGQGEEPQHF. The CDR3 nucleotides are TGTGCCAGCAGCATCTCTGGACAGGGAGAAGAACCCCAGCATTTT.

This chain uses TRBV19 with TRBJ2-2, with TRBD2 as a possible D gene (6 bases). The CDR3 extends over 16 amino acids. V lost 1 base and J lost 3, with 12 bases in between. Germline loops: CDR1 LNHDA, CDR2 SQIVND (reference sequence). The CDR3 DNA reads TGTGCCAGTAGTATAGTTCGGGGGACGTACACCGGGGAGCTGTTTTTT. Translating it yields CASSIVRGTYTGELFF.

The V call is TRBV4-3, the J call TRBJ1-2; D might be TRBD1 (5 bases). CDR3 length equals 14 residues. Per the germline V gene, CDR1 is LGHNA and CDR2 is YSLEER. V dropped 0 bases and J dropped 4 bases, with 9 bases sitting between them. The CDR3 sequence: CASSQETGTYGYTF. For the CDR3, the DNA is TGCGCCAGCAGCCAAGAAACAGGCACCTATGGCTACACCTTC.

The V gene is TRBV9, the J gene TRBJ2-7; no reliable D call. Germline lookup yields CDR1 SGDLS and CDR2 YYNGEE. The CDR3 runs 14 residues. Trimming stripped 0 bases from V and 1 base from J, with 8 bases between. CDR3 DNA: TGTGCCAGCAGCGTAGAGGTGGCTTCCTACGAGCAGTACTTC. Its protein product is CASSVEVASYEQYF.

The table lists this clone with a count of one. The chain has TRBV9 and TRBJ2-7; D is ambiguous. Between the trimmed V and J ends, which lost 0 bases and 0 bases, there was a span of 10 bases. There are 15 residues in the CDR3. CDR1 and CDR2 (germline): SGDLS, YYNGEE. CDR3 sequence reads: CASSVDGSASYEQYF. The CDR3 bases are TGTGCCAGCAGCGTAGATGGCTCCGCCTCCTACGAGCAGTACTTC.

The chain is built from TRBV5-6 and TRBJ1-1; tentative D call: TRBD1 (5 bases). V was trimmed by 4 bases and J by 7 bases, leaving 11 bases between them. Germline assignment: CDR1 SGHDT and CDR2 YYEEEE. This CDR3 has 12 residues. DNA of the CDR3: TGTGCCAGCAGCCCGGGGCAGTTTGAAGCTTTCTTT. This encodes CASSPGQFEAFF.

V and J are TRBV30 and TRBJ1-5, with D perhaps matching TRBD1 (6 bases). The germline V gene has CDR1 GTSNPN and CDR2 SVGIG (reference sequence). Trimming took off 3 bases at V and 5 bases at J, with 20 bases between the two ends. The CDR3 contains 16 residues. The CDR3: CAWSFSGQSFDQPQHF. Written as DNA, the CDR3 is TGTGCCTGGAGCTTTTCGGGACAATCTTTCGATCAGCCCCAGCATTTT.

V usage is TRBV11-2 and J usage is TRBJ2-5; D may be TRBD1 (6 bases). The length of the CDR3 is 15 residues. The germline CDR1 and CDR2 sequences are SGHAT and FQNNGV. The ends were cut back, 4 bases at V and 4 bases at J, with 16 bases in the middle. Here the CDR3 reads CASSSGQRPIETQYF. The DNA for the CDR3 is TGTGCCAGCAGCTCCGGACAGCGTCCGATAGAGACCCAGTACTTC.

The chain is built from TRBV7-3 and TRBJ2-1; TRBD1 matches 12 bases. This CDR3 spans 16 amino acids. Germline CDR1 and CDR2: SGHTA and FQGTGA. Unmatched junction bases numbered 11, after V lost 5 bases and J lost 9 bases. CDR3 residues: CASSPRGGTGGSEQFF. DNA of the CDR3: TGTGCCAGCAGCCCAAGAGGAGGGACAGGGGGCAGTGAGCAGTTCTTC.

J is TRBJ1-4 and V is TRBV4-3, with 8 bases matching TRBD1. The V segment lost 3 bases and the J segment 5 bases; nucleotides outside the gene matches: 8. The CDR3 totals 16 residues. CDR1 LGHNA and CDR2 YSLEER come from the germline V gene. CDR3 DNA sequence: TGCGCCAGCAGCCAGCTAGACAGGGGCGCAAATGAAAAACTGTTTTTT. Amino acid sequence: CASSQLDRGANEKLFF.

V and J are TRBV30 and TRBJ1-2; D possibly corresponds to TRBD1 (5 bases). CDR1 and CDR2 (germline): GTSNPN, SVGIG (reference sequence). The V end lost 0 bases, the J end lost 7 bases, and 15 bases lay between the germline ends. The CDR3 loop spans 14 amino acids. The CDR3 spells CAWSVRQTTRGYTF. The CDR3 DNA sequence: TGTGCCTGGAGTGTACGACAGACGACTCGTGGCTACACCTTC.